This T cell receptor beta chain comes out of a study of blood T cell repertoires in COVID-19. The wider study: COVID-19 samples collected from the United States, Italy and Spain covered acute and convalescent phases. Nucleic acid was either cDNA or gDNA, and it came from T cells, B-cell-depleted T cells, or PBMCs.

Method: immunoSEQ multiplex PCR; TCRdb's copy keeps in-frame clones and lacks some. The sample has more than 20,000 clones; over 70% are singletons. The sequencing sample was made of peripheral blood. The receptor was derived from a man at least 80 years old with active or convalescent COVID-19.

The CDR3 nucleotides are TGTGCCAGCAGCCTGACAGGGGCTGGGGCCAACGTCCTGACTTTC. The encoded protein is CASSLTGAGANVLTF. V usage is TRBV6-4 and J usage is TRBJ2-6, with TRBD1 matching over 8 bases. With V trimmed by 6 bases and J by 2 bases, 3 bases remained unmatched. This CDR3 has 15 amino acids. Germline CDR1 is MRHNA and CDR2 is SNTAGT.